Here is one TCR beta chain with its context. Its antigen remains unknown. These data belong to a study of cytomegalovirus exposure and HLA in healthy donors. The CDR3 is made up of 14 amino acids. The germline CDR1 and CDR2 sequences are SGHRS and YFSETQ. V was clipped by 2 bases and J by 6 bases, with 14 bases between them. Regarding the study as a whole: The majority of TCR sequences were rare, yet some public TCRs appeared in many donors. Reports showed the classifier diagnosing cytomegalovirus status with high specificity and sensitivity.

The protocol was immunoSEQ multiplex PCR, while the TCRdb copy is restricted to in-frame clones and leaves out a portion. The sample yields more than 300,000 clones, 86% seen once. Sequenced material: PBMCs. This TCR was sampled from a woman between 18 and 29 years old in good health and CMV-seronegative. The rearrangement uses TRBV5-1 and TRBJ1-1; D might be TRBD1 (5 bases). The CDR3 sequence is CASSLGQGSAEAFF. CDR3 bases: TGCGCCAGCAGCTTAGGCCAGGGAAGCGCTGAAGCTTTCTTT.